Listed here are 9 T cell receptor beta chains from one sample, sequenced in a study of blood T cell repertoires in COVID-19. Sequenced by immunoSEQ multiplex PCR; TCRdb stores in-frame clones only, minus some. The sample carries 240,000 or so clones, 85% to 90% recorded once. Material: peripheral blood. The receptor source for this set is a woman aged 40 to 55 who had recovered from COVID-19.

J is TRBJ2-4 and V is TRBV5-4; perhaps TRBD2 as D (6 bases). CDR3 length: 17 amino acids. The V gene lost 4 bases and the J gene lost 3 bases, with 20 bases spanning the gap. Germline CDR1 is SGHNT and CDR2 is YYREEE (reference sequence). This chain's CDR3 is CASSTGGGGAGKNIQYF. The CDR3 bases are TGTGCCAGCAGCACCGGGGGTGGGGGAGCGGGCAAAAACATTCAGTACTTC.

V usage is TRBV6-5 and J usage is TRBJ1-5; TRBD1 might be the D (5 bases). CDR1 and CDR2 from the germline V gene are MNHEY and SVGAGI. V lost 7 bases to trimming and J lost 1 base, with 11 bases between them. This CDR3 is built from 14 residues. This CDR3 is CASTRGGSNQPQHF. Here the CDR3 DNA reads TGTGCCAGCACCCGGGGGGGGAGCAATCAGCCCCAGCATTTT.

This clone was detected once. J is TRBJ1-6 and V is TRBV28, with 8 bases aligning to TRBD1. Per the germline V gene, CDR1 is MDHEN and CDR2 is SYDVKM. V shed 8 bases and J 9 bases; nucleotides not matched to a gene: 9. The CDR3 loop spans 14 amino acids. CDR3 sequence (DNA): TGTGCCAGCGGAATACAGGGGGTGAGTTCACCCCTCCACTTT. Protein: CASGIQGVSSPLHF.

The CDR3 DNA reads as TGTGCCAGCAGCTTTAAATCCGGGACAGGACAGTTCTTC. Residues: CASSFKSGTGQFF. V usage is TRBV7-2 and J usage is TRBJ2-1; 8 nucleotides match TRBD1. V gave up 3 bases and J gave up 13 bases; unmatched junction bases: 8. There are 13 residues in the CDR3. The germline gives CDR1 SGHTA, CDR2 FQGNSA.

The chain uses TRBV3-1 (or the pseudogene TRBV3-2) and TRBJ2-1; 10 bases are a match to TRBD2. Germline CDR1 is LGHDT and CDR2 is YNNKEL (reference sequence). The V and J ends lost 4 bases and 9 bases, in that order; junction bases with no gene match: 3. There are 13 residues in the CDR3. The CDR3 here is CASSPRLAGEQFF. The CDR3, as DNA: TGTGCCAGCAGCCCCCGACTAGCGGGTGAGCAGTTCTTC.

The chain combines TRBV4-3 with TRBJ2-1; TRBD2 is a possible D gene (6 bases). CDR1 and CDR2 from the germline V gene are LGHNA and YSLEER. The CDR3 runs to 16 residues. V dropped 0 bases and J dropped 2 bases, with 11 bases sitting between them. The CDR3 region has the DNA TGCGCCAGCAGCCAAGATTTCATAGCGGCCTACAATGAGCAGTTCTTC. Protein: CASSQDFIAAYNEQFF.

The V call is TRBV7-9, the J call TRBJ2-2; 13 nucleotides agree with TRBD2. The CDR3 covers 14 residues. V lost 5 bases, J lost 9 bases, and 3 bases stayed unmatched. Per the germline V gene, CDR1 is SEHNR and CDR2 is FQNEAQ (reference sequence). The CDR3 bases are TGTGCCAGCAGCCCAGGGACTAGCGGGAGGGAGCTGTTTTTT. Protein product: CASSPGTSGRELFF.

V usage is TRBV27 and J usage is TRBJ1-5; D perhaps matches TRBD1 (5 bases). V shed 3 bases and J shed 0 bases, with 15 bases lying between them. This CDR3 comprises 17 residues. Per the germline V gene, CDR1 is MNHEY and CDR2 is SMNVEV (reference sequence). CDR3 coding DNA: TGTGCCAGCAGTTTCCGCCCGACAGACGTTAGCAATCAGCCCCAGCATTTT. Protein: CASSFRPTDVSNQPQHF.

V is TRBV29-1 and J is TRBJ2-7; the D gene is possibly TRBD1 (5 bases). In germline, CDR1 is SQVTM, CDR2 ANQGSEA. The CDR3 is made up of 13 amino acids. V shed 3 bases and J shed 4 bases, with 13 bases lying between them. CDR3 bases: TGCAGCGTTGAGGGGCAGAAACATTACGAGCAGTACTTC. This codes for CSVEGQKHYEQYF.